The 22 T cell receptor beta chains below were found in one sample sequenced in a study of vaccination and CD4 T cells after COVID-19. Treatment defined: roughly ten-day PBMC culture with coronavirus spike peptide pools or control peptides (ViraFEST assay). These receptors' antigens are unknown. The Oncomine TCR Beta short-read assay sequenced DNA from cultured CD4+ T cells. MiXCR was run by TCRdb on the PCR reads, yielding one entry per CDR3 protein. The table shows some 3,500 distinct CDR3 sequences, with around 75% occurring only once. Sequencing was carried out using CD4+ T cells from blood, cultured in vitro. The receptors come from a human donor who had recovered from COVID-19.

This clonotype was picked up a small number of times. This chain links TRBV5-4 with TRBJ2-7, with TRBD1 as a possible D gene (5 bases). This CDR3 is 14 amino acids long. CDR1 is SGHNT, CDR2 YYREEE, per germline (reference sequence). Trimming took off 3 bases at V and 4 bases at J, with 14 bases between the two ends. The DNA of the CDR3 is TGTGCCAGCAGCTCGTACGCAGGGTTTTACGAGCAGTACTTC. As protein: CASSSYAGFYEQYF.

This clonotype was detected only once. V usage is TRBV7-6 and J usage is TRBJ1-6; 8 nucleotides agree with TRBD1. The ends lost 6 bases at V and 8 bases at J; junction bases unmatched: 21. The germline V gene has CDR1 SGHVS and CDR2 FNYEAQ. This CDR3 contains 19 residues. The CDR3 spells CASSSTGTGTFLSHSPLHF. The CDR3 nucleotides read TGTGCCAGCAGTTCGACCGGGACAGGCACCTTCCTGTCACATTCACCCCTCCACTTT.

The gene calls are TRBV30 and TRBJ1-2, with D possibly being TRBD1 (6 bases). Germline V gene sequence: CDR1 GTSNPN, CDR2 SVGIG (reference sequence). V was clipped by 0 bases and J by 4 bases, with 12 bases between them. The CDR3 is 14 residues long. The CDR3 reads CAWSVRGQPYGYTF. CDR3 bases: TGTGCCTGGAGTGTCCGGGGGCAACCCTATGGCTACACCTTC.

The chain combines TRBV7-3 with TRBJ1-1; TRBD1 might be the D (5 bases). There are 14 residues in the CDR3. V was shortened by 1 base and J by 7 bases, with 13 bases between the two germline ends. Germline CDR1 reads SGHTA; CDR2 reads FQGTGA. The CDR3 DNA reads as TGTGCCAGCAGCTTAAGTGTTGGGACTGATGAAGCTTTCTTT. Its protein product is CASSLSVGTDEAFF.

The rearrangement links TRBV5-1 to TRBJ2-7, with 14 bases that match TRBD2. V shed 0 bases and J 0 bases; nucleotides not matched to a gene: 8. This CDR3 is built from 19 residues. Germline CDR1 reads SGHRS; CDR2 reads YFSETQ. For the CDR3, the DNA is TGCGCCAGCAGCTTGGAAGGGAAGGGACTAGCGGGGGACTCCTACGAGCAGTACTTC. Its protein is CASSLEGKGLAGDSYEQYF.

The chain joins TRBV30 to TRBJ1-1; D unclear. CDR3 size: 13 residues. Trimming cost V 3 bases and J 1 base, with 9 bases left between them. Germline loops: CDR1 GTSNPN, CDR2 SVGIG (reference sequence). CDR3 nucleotides: TGTGCCTGGAGGGCATCGGGGAACACTGAAGCTTTCTTT. Translating gives CAWRASGNTEAFF.

The V call is TRBV18, the J call TRBJ2-1, with D possibly TRBD1 on 5 matching bases. V lost 4 bases, J lost 3 bases, and 7 bases lay in between. The CDR3 sequence is 13 residues long. From germline, CDR1 is KGHSH and CDR2 LQKENI. In nucleotides, the CDR3 is TGTGCCAGCTCACGCGACAGCTACAATGAGCAGTTCTTC. Its protein is CASSRDSYNEQFF.

A single count supports this clonotype. The chain combines TRBV27 with TRBJ2-7, with 8 bases that match TRBD2. J lost 4 bases, V lost 4 bases, and 9 bases had no gene match. Germline V gene sequence: CDR1 MNHEY, CDR2 SMNVEV (reference sequence). CDR3 size: 15 residues. CDR3 bases: TGTGCCAGCAGTTCCCTAGCGGGTATGGAATACGAGCAGTACTTC. Amino acids: CASSSLAGMEYEQYF.

The V and J genes are TRBV20-1 and TRBJ2-1; TRBD1 is a possible D gene (6 bases). Trimming removed 2 bases at V and 6 bases at J, with 11 bases between. This CDR3 comprises 13 residues. From germline, CDR1 is DFQATT and CDR2 SNEGSKA (reference sequence). The CDR3 nucleotides are TGCAGTGCTAGATCCCCACAGGGCAATGAGCAGTTCTTC. Translation: CSARSPQGNEQFF.

This clonotype was observed a few times. The V and J genes are TRBV28 and TRBJ1-3; no clear D. The CDR3 covers 16 residues. With 2 bases removed from V and 0 bases from J, the gap between germline ends came to 11 bases. The germline CDR1 and CDR2 sequences are MDHEN and SYDVKM. The CDR3 region is CASSLNSLLSGNTIYF. The CDR3 DNA is TGTGCCAGCAGTTTAAACAGCCTCCTCTCTGGAAACACCATATATTTT.

The V and J genes are TRBV7-3 and TRBJ1-2, with TRBD1 matching 7 bases. The CDR3 is 16 amino acids. Looked up from germline, CDR1 is SGHTA and CDR2 is FQGTGA. The J segment lost 1 base and the V segment lost 2 bases, leaving 7 bases of the junction unmatched. The CDR3 loop reads CASSLSPGTVNYGYTF. The CDR3 DNA is TGTGCCAGCAGCTTATCCCCGGGGACAGTTAACTATGGCTACACCTTC. The full variable domain, completed using reference TRBV7-3 and TRBJ1-2, is GAGVSQTPSNKVTEKGKYVELRCDPISGHTALYWYRQSLGQGPEFLIYFQGTGAADDSGLPNDRFFAVRPEGSVSTLKIQRTERGDSAVYLCASSLSPGTVNYGYTFGSGTRLTVV.

About this clonotype itself: The junction departs from the called germline gene at one end, perhaps through a read error. The J gene is TRBJ2-3, the V gene TRBV20-1; D ambiguous. The germline V gene encodes CDR1 DFQATT and CDR2 SNEGSKA (reference sequence). The CDR3 has 10 residues. Written as DNA, the CDR3 is TGCAGTGCTAGAGAACGCCGGACGGCTTTT. Translation: CSARERRTAF.

V gene TRBV5-5 combines with J gene TRBJ1-2, with D maybe TRBD1 (6 bases). Between the trimmed V and J ends, which lost 4 bases and 4 bases, there was a span of 20 bases. Germline V gene data show CDR1 as SGHKS and CDR2 as YYEKEE (reference sequence). This CDR3 has 16 residues. The CDR3 bases are TGTGCCAGCAGCCCACGCCTAGGGGGAAACCTCTATGGCTACACCTTC. Translating it yields CASSPRLGGNLYGYTF.

This clonotype was picked up a small number of times. The chain carries TRBV20-1 and TRBJ1-6; TRBD1 aligns across 12 bases. V trimming: 6 bases; J trimming: 9 bases; junction bases outside the gene matches: 6. There are 14 residues in the CDR3. Germline V gene data show CDR1 as DFQATT and CDR2 as SNEGSKA (reference sequence). CDR3 nucleotide sequence: TGCAGTGCACTACCGGGACAGGGGGCTTCACCCCTCCACTTT. Protein: CSALPGQGASPLHF.

The chain's CDR3 is CASSASFGTPGNTIYF. DNA for the CDR3: TGTGCCAGCAGCGCATCGTTCGGGACACCTGGAAACACCATATATTTT. This rearrangement joins TRBV7-2 to TRBJ1-3; D possibly corresponds to TRBD1 (6 bases). The CDR3 is made up of 16 amino acids. V shed 5 bases and J shed 2 bases, with 16 bases lying between them. The V gene's germline CDR1 is SGHTA and CDR2 FQGNSA.

This chain connects TRBV5-1 to TRBJ2-7, with D tentatively TRBD1 (6 bases). Trimming pared 4 bases from V and 7 bases from J, leaving 18 bases between. CDR3 size: 14 residues. Germline V gives CDR1 SGHRS, CDR2 YFSETQ. CDR3: CASSTQTGLGEQYF. The CDR3 nucleotides read TGCGCCAGCAGCACCCAGACAGGTTTGGGAGAGCAGTACTTC.

Details on this clonotype: A single base separates this from a much larger clone, so it may be a read error. The chain is built from TRBV6-2 or TRBV6-3 and TRBJ1-6, with D perhaps matching TRBD1 (5 bases). Per germline, CDR1 MNHEY and CDR2 SVGEGT. There are 14 residues in the CDR3. Between the trimmed V and J ends, which lost 10 bases and 4 bases, there was a span of 14 bases. The CDR3 region has the DNA TGTGCCAACAGCGGGGCAGCTTATAATTCACCCCTCCACTTT. Protein product: CANSGAAYNSPLHF.

The chain joins TRBV7-9 to TRBJ1-2; no firm D call. Trimming cost V 4 bases and J 8 bases, with 11 bases left between them. The CDR3 runs 12 residues. CDR1 SEHNR and CDR2 FQNEAQ come from the germline V gene (reference sequence). CDR3 protein: CASSSSLAGYTF. The CDR3 nucleotides are TGTGCCAGCAGCTCGTCCCTAGCGGGCTACACCTTC.

CDR3 region: CASIKRTGGFGGYTF. As DNA, the CDR3 is TGTGCCAGCATTAAACGGACAGGGGGATTCGGCGGCTACACCTTC. The V gene is TRBV6-1, the J gene TRBJ1-2; 10 bases fit TRBD1. The V gene end was trimmed by 7 bases and the J gene end by 8 bases; junction bases not matched to a gene: 13. The germline V gene encodes CDR1 MNHNS and CDR2 SASEGT. The CDR3 has 15 amino acids.

The chain joins TRBV20-1 to TRBJ1-2; tentatively, D is TRBD1 (6 bases). Trimming stripped 1 base from V and 1 base from J, with 10 bases between. The CDR3 contains 14 residues. Germline V gives CDR1 DFQATT, CDR2 SNEGSKA (reference sequence). Written as DNA, the CDR3 is TGCAGTGCTAGAGGGGGGGCCTTTAACTATGGCTACACCTTC. Translated, it gives CSARGGAFNYGYTF.

This chain connects TRBV20-1 to TRBJ1-2; 9 bases fit TRBD1. With V trimmed by 4 bases and J by 8 bases, 20 bases remained unmatched. CDR1 and CDR2 from the germline V gene are DFQATT and SNEGSKA (reference sequence). CDR3 size: 17 residues. The CDR3: CSAKLTPGQGLSGGYTF. The CDR3 DNA reads as TGCAGTGCTAAACTTACACCGGGACAGGGTCTTTCTGGAGGCTACACCTTC.

The chain carries TRBV7-8 and TRBJ1-2; no clear D. From germline, CDR1 is SGHVS and CDR2 FQNEAQ. The CDR3 length is 20 residues. V was shortened by 3 bases and J by 0 bases, with 26 bases between the two germline ends. CDR3 coding DNA: TGTGCCAGCAGCTTGATATCAGGAGGGTTCTCGAAAAAAGCTAACTATGGCTACACCTTC. It codes for CASSLISGGFSKKANYGYTF.